This entry features one T cell receptor beta chain sequence. Data came from immunoSEQ multiplex PCR; TCRdb stores just in-frame clones and leaves some out. The sample has some 270,000 clones, approximately 90% seen once; the top ten hold 2.8%. These data belong to a study of blood T cell repertoires in COVID-19. J was trimmed by 4 bases and V by 1 base; bases with no gene match: 8. The CDR3 extends over 17 amino acids. Germline V gene lookup returns CDR1 MNHEY and CDR2 SMNVEV (reference sequence). The origin of this receptor is a man aged 40-49 years who had been exposed to COVID-19. The chain has TRBV27 and TRBJ2-3; 10 positions match TRBD2. The sequenced sample was PBMCs or T cells enriched from blood (not recorded which). CDR3 nucleotides: TGTGCCAGCAGTTTATATAGCCTAGCGGGAGTCCCAGATACGCAGTATTTT. Its translation: CASSLYSLAGVPDTQYF.